The TCR beta chain under discussion was sequenced for a study of cytomegalovirus exposure and HLA in healthy donors. This PCR relied on a set of 60 Vbeta primers and 13 Jbeta primers. Method: immunoSEQ multiplex PCR; TCRdb's copy keeps in-frame clones and lacks some. Among some 130,000 clones listed, about 80% were seen once. About this clone itself: Antigen unknown.

Overall study results and limits: The authors later found TCR association rates varying by HLA locus, with DRB1 most and HLA-C fewest. Earlier results showed most TCR beta V segments being productive about 87% or about 30% of the time. At a 0.05 false discovery rate, a later analysis found over 15,000 TCR beta sequences to be associated with HLA alleles. In vitro confirmation showed three CMV-associated chains to be CMV antigen specific.

Between the trimmed V and J ends, which lost 2 bases and 5 bases, there was a span of 9 bases. The CDR3 is made up of 13 amino acids. Germline CDR1 MNHEY, CDR2 SVGAGI. Source material: PBMCs. This receptor was obtained from a young man in good health and CMV-seronegative. The rearrangement joins TRBV6-5 to TRBJ1-1; no firm D call. CDR3 DNA: TGTGCCAGCAGTTACCTGGGCGAAACTGAAGCTTTCTTT. Amino acids: CASSYLGETEAFF.